This TCR beta chain came from a study of PD-1 blockade in classical Hodgkin lymphoma. Study-wide results and caveats: Relapsed/refractory patients reportedly had the lowest baseline TCR diversity, below newly diagnosed patients, who were below healthy donors. Reasons behind the repertoire differences stay unclear, perhaps disease activity or earlier therapy.

Generated by immunoSEQ multiplex PCR, the TCRdb table keeps only in-frame clones and is missing some. In the table there are approximately 45,000 clones, roughly 88% of which are singletons. About this clone itself: Its antigen remains unknown.

V lost 2 bases, J lost 3 bases, and 11 bases stayed unmatched. CDR3 size: 17 residues. Per the germline V gene, CDR1 is SGHKS and CDR2 is YYEKEE (reference sequence). The time point was: newly diagnosed, previously untreated cHL patient sample. Comparison samples consisted of PBMCs from newly diagnosed, untreated classical Hodgkin lymphoma. Sample: peripheral blood mononuclear cells (PBMCs). The chain combines TRBV5-5 with TRBJ1-2; TRBD1 aligns across 9 bases. The TCR originated in a human donor with classical Hodgkin lymphoma. The DNA of the CDR3 is TGTGCCAGCAGCTTATTTTGGACAGGGGTGTTAGACTATGGCTACACCTTC. Its translation is CASSLFWTGVLDYGYTF.